One and the same sample provided the 22 T cell receptor beta chains below, sequenced in a study of blood T cell repertoires in COVID-19. Only in-frame clones appear in the TCRdb table, and some are missing; sequencing was by immunoSEQ multiplex PCR. The sample includes hundreds of thousands of clones, around 87% of them seen just once. Material: peripheral blood. The receptors here all came from a woman between 50 and 59 years old with COVID-19, enrolled during active disease.

The J gene is TRBJ1-1, the V gene TRBV7-3, with TRBD1 as a possible D gene (5 bases). Germline V gives CDR1 SGHTA, CDR2 FQGTGA. The V and J ends lost 6 bases and 1 base respectively, with 15 bases between them. The CDR3 runs to 15 residues. CDR3: CASSQTGGANTEAFF. In DNA form, the CDR3 reads TGTGCCAGCAGTCAAACGGGGGGAGCGAACACTGAAGCTTTCTTT.

In this sample, this clone turned up once. This chain connects TRBV7-9 to TRBJ2-2, with D perhaps TRBD1 (5 bases). The CDR3 is 17 amino acids. V lost 5 bases to trimming and J lost 0 bases, with 16 bases between them. Per germline, CDR1 SEHNR and CDR2 FQNEAQ (reference sequence). CDR3 in amino acids: CASSLQATQTNTGELFF. The CDR3 DNA sequence: TGTGCCAGCAGCCTACAGGCGACCCAAACGAACACCGGGGAGCTGTTTTTT.

This clone was seen once. J is TRBJ2-2 and V is TRBV18; 9 bases fit TRBD1. With V trimmed by 6 bases and J by 6 bases, 8 bases remained unmatched. This CDR3 contains 15 residues. From germline, CDR1 is KGHSH and CDR2 LQKENI. The CDR3 loop is CASSPKTGGSGELFF. The CDR3, as DNA: TGTGCCAGCTCCCCTAAGACAGGGGGGTCCGGGGAGCTGTTTTTT. Drawing the rest from reference TRBV18 and TRBJ2-2, the complete variable domain is NAGVMQNPRHLVRRRGQEARLRCSPMKGHSHVYWYRQLPEEGLKFMVYLQKENIIDESGMPKERFSAEFPKEGPSILRIQQVVRGDSAAYFCASSPKTGGSGELFFGEGSRLTVL.

The gene calls are TRBV6-5 and TRBJ2-7, with no clear D. The CDR3 has 13 residues. Germline CDR1 and CDR2: MNHEY and SVGAGI. V was shortened by 4 bases and J by 0 bases, with 7 bases between the two germline ends. CDR3 residues: CASSSQISYEQYF. The DNA for the CDR3 is TGTGCCAGCAGTTCTCAGATCTCCTACGAGCAGTACTTC.

This rearrangement joins TRBV7-3 to TRBJ2-1; 8 bases fit TRBD2. Germline CDR1 is SGHTA and CDR2 is FQGTGA. This CDR3 has 16 residues. Unmatched junction bases numbered 15, after V lost 5 bases and J lost 9 bases. DNA for the CDR3: TGTGCCAGCAGCCCCCTGGCAGCGGGAGATCGATCTGAGCAGTTCTTC. It yields the protein CASSPLAAGDRSEQFF.

This chain joins TRBV19 and TRBJ2-1; 9 nucleotides agree with TRBD1. The CDR3 has 15 amino acids. The germline gives CDR1 LNHDA, CDR2 SQIVND (reference sequence). J gave up 7 bases and V 2 bases, and 6 bases lay outside the gene matches. CDR3: CASSISPGQGNEQFF. The DNA of the CDR3 is TGTGCCAGTAGTATATCACCGGGACAGGGTAATGAGCAGTTCTTC.

The chain employs TRBV24-1 and TRBJ1-2; 8 nucleotides align to TRBD1. This CDR3 contains 14 residues. Unmatched junction bases numbered 3, after V lost 4 bases and J lost 3 bases. In germline, CDR1 is KGHDR, CDR2 SFDVKD. The CDR3 region is CATSDQQGDYGYTF. The CDR3 DNA is TGTGCCACCAGTGACCAACAGGGGGACTATGGCTACACCTTC.

This clone was seen just once. The genes are TRBV27 and TRBJ1-3; 8 positions agree with TRBD1. The V segment lost 4 bases and the J segment 4 bases; nucleotides outside the gene matches: 3. From germline, CDR1 is MNHEY and CDR2 SMNVEV (reference sequence). The CDR3 sequence is 14 residues long. The CDR3 loop reads CASSSRGPGNTIYF. The CDR3 DNA reads TGTGCCAGCAGTTCCAGGGGGCCAGGAAACACCATATATTTT.

The genes are TRBV27 and TRBJ1-4; tentative D call: TRBD1 (6 bases). CDR1 is MNHEY, CDR2 SMNVEV, per germline (reference sequence). The germline V and J ends were trimmed by 2 bases and 5 bases, with 9 bases remaining between them. The CDR3 extends over 14 amino acids. CDR3 loop: CASSLGQMNEKLFF. Written as DNA, the CDR3 is TGTGCCAGCAGTTTAGGACAGATGAATGAAAAACTGTTTTTT.

The rearrangement links TRBV27 to TRBJ2-2, with TRBD1 matching 7 bases. Germline values: CDR1 MNHEY, CDR2 SMNVEV (reference sequence). This CDR3 is 17 amino acids long. V shed 4 bases, J shed 3 bases, and the junction held 11 bases outside the gene matches. The CDR3 nucleotides read TGTGCCAGCAGTTCCATAGGGACAGCAGGTTACACCGGGGAGCTGTTTTTT. Translated: CASSSIGTAGYTGELFF.

V is TRBV5-4 and J is TRBJ1-1, with D unresolved. Per the germline V gene, CDR1 is SGHNT and CDR2 is YYREEE (reference sequence). The ends were cut back, 0 bases at V and 0 bases at J, with 9 bases in the middle. The CDR3 contains 15 residues. The chain's CDR3 is CASSLGALVNTEAFF. The CDR3 DNA reads as TGTGCCAGCAGCTTGGGGGCACTAGTGAACACTGAAGCTTTCTTT.

This clone was detected only once. This chain links TRBV6-5 with TRBJ1-2; the match to TRBD1 covers 7 bases. CDR1 and CDR2 from the germline V gene are MNHEY and SVGAGI. The V gene end was trimmed by 10 bases and the J gene end by 4 bases; junction bases not matched to a gene: 9. The CDR3 runs to 13 residues. This CDR3 reads CATPPGQSYGYTF. CDR3 in DNA: TGTGCCACACCCCCGGGACAGTCCTATGGCTACACCTTC.

The rearrangement joins TRBV5-6 to TRBJ1-4; perhaps TRBD1 as D (5 bases). Germline loops: CDR1 SGHDT, CDR2 YYEEEE. The CDR3 extends over 15 amino acids. V lost 4 bases to trimming and J lost 5 bases, with 15 bases between them. CDR3 nucleotide sequence: TGTGCCAGCAGCCCGCGACAGATATGGAATGAAAAACTGTTTTTT. Translation: CASSPRQIWNEKLFF.

Notes on this clone: At the DNA level, this CDR3 is encoded by other sequences in the same sample as well. This rearrangement joins TRBV5-1 to TRBJ1-5; 7 positions match TRBD1. CDR3 size: 15 residues. V shed 0 bases and J 1 base; nucleotides not matched to a gene: 1. Per germline, CDR1 SGHRS and CDR2 YFSETQ. The CDR3 nucleotides read TGCGCCAGCAGCTTGGAGGGGGCAAGCAATCAGCCCCAGCATTTT. Encoded protein: CASSLEGASNQPQHF.

This chain links TRBV29-1 with TRBJ1-4; 9 nucleotides line up with TRBD1. Germline trimming cut 7 bases from V and 8 bases from J; bases unmatched to any gene: 5. The CDR3 consists of 12 residues. Germline V gene sequence: CDR1 SQVTM, CDR2 ANQGSEA. CDR3 loop: CSGGQGEEKLFF. CDR3 nucleotide sequence: TGCAGCGGGGGACAGGGAGAAGAAAAACTGTTTTTT.

The chain uses TRBV5-4 and TRBJ1-1; the D is unclear. Germline V gene sequence: CDR1 SGHNT, CDR2 YYREEE (reference sequence). The CDR3 covers 15 residues. V was clipped by 4 bases and J by 0 bases, with 13 bases between them. The CDR3 DNA reads as TGTGCCAGCAGCCCTACGTGGAGGGTGAACACTGAAGCTTTCTTT. Its translation is CASSPTWRVNTEAFF.

The chain employs TRBV11-3 and TRBJ2-1, with a possible D match to TRBD2 (6 bases). The CDR3 contains 12 residues. The V gene's germline CDR1 is SGHNT and CDR2 YENEEA. V was clipped by 5 bases and J by 10 bases, with 12 bases between them. The CDR3 protein is CASSPGTQEQFF. The CDR3 nucleotides are TGTGCCAGCAGCCCTGGGACTCAGGAGCAGTTCTTC.

This clone has only a few counts. J is TRBJ1-1 and V is TRBV6-5; D might be TRBD1 (5 bases). CDR1 and CDR2 (germline): MNHEY, SVGAGI. V was shortened by 6 bases and J by 1 base, with 15 bases between the two germline ends. The CDR3 has 15 residues. The CDR3 sequence is CASSLSGIPNTEAFF. As DNA, the CDR3 is TGTGCCAGCAGCCTTTCAGGGATCCCGAACACTGAAGCTTTCTTT.

The rearrangement links TRBV19 to TRBJ1-1, with TRBD1 matching over 8 bases. CDR1 LNHDA and CDR2 SQIVND come from the germline V gene (reference sequence). J lost 6 bases, V lost 6 bases, and 15 bases had no gene match. The CDR3 contains 16 residues. The CDR3 sequence: CASRVGGQGPSAEAFF. In DNA form, the CDR3 reads TGTGCCAGTAGGGTAGGAGGACAGGGCCCATCGGCTGAAGCTTTCTTT.

This chain links TRBV27 with TRBJ1-1, with D possibly being TRBD1 (6 bases). V was cut by 6 bases and J by 5 bases, with 16 bases left in between. The CDR3 runs to 14 residues. CDR1 and CDR2 from the germline V gene are MNHEY and SMNVEV (reference sequence). The CDR3 is CASRSRTGPTEAFF. For the CDR3, the DNA is TGTGCCAGCAGATCCCGTACAGGGCCGACTGAAGCTTTCTTT.

This chain connects TRBV7-9 to TRBJ1-2; 9 bases match TRBD1. This CDR3 has 14 amino acids. Germline assignment: CDR1 SEHNR and CDR2 FQNEAQ (reference sequence). The V gene end was trimmed by 4 bases and the J gene end by 2 bases; junction bases not matched to a gene: 2. CDR3 in amino acids: CASSSTGGNYGYTF. CDR3 DNA sequence: TGTGCCAGCAGCTCGACAGGGGGAAACTATGGCTACACCTTC.

The chain joins TRBV30 to TRBJ2-7; D call uncertain. The ends were cut back, 3 bases at V and 7 bases at J, with 10 bases in the middle. CDR1 GTSNPN and CDR2 SVGIG come from the germline V gene (reference sequence). This CDR3 spans 11 amino acids. DNA for the CDR3: TGTGCCTGGAGGTCTAGTTGGGAGCAGTACTTC. It codes for CAWRSSWEQYF.